One and the same sample provided the 15 T cell receptor beta chains below, sequenced in a study of blood T cells in healthy people across ages (dated by TCRdb to between 2014 and 2017). The library relied on 5' RACE. Sequencing was performed on an Illumina HiSeq 2500. A second PCR of about 6 to 11 cycles was run with a J-beta primer mix and a sample-barcoded 5' primer. The public reads were quality trimmed at Q25 with fastp and then assembled into clones with MiXCR by TCRdb, keeping productive beta chains. Records with the same CDR3 protein are collapsed into one entry carrying the most frequent genes and DNA. Here the sample has over 500,000 distinct CDR3 sequences; roughly half occur a single time. The ten largest clonotypes hold 13% of the sample. Sequencing used blood. These receptors were obtained from a woman at least 80 years old in good health.

This clonotype was counted a few times. This rearrangement joins TRBV4-2 to TRBJ2-2, with D possibly matching TRBD2 (5 bases). The CDR3 has 16 residues. Trimming removed 0 bases from V and 6 bases from J, with 14 bases in between. The V gene's germline CDR1 is LGHNA and CDR2 YNFKEQ. This chain's CDR3 is CASSQEVGRGAGELFF. The CDR3 DNA is TGTGCCAGCAGCCAAGAAGTAGGGAGAGGCGCCGGGGAGCTGTTTTTT.

In its sample, this clonotype was seen many times. The chain links TRBV5-1 to TRBJ2-3; 8 nucleotides match TRBD2. The CDR3 extends over 14 amino acids. V was clipped by 6 bases and J by 4 bases; unmatched bases: 7. Germline lookup yields CDR1 SGHRS and CDR2 YFSETQ. CDR3 amino acids: CASTGGGPADTQYF. The CDR3 bases are TGCGCCAGCACCGGCGGGGGGCCCGCAGATACGCAGTATTTT.

The chain combines TRBV5-1 with TRBJ2-5, with D tentatively TRBD2 (6 bases). CDR3 length equals 14 residues. Germline assignment: CDR1 SGHRS and CDR2 YFSETQ. Between the trimmed V and J ends, which lost 6 bases and 11 bases, there was a span of 23 bases. The CDR3 sequence is CASTFGRETGEQYF. The CDR3, as DNA: TGCGCCAGCACCTTCGGAAGGGAGACGGGAGAGCAGTACTTC. The variable domain in full, with the rest retrieved from reference TRBV5-1 and TRBJ2-5, is KAGVTQTPRYLIKTRGQQVTLSCSPISGHRSVSWYQQTPGQGLQFLFEYFSETQRNKGNFPGRFSGRQFSNSRSEMNVSTLELGDSALYLCASTFGRETGEQYFGPGTRLLVL.

This chain uses TRBV7-8 with TRBJ1-2; weak D call: TRBD1 (6 bases). Trimming took off 5 bases at V and 12 bases at J, with 22 bases between the two ends. CDR3 length: 14 residues. The germline gives CDR1 SGHVS, CDR2 FQNEAQ. CDR3 loop: CASSLGTRVALDTF. DNA for the CDR3: TGTGCCAGCAGCCTCGGGACAAGGGTTGCTTTAGACACCTTC.

This clonotype was counted many times. CDR3 sequence reads: CASSLWPASYEQYF. As DNA, the CDR3 is TGTGCCAGCAGCTTATGGCCGGCCTCCTACGAGCAGTACTTC. V is TRBV7-2 and J is TRBJ2-7, with D unresolved. Looked up from germline, CDR1 is SGHTA and CDR2 is FQGNSA. This CDR3 has 14 amino acids. The V gene lost 2 bases and the J gene lost 0 bases, with 8 bases spanning the gap. Combining the CDR3 with reference TRBV7-2 and TRBJ2-7 gives the whole variable domain GAGVSQSPSNKVTEKGKDVELRCDPISGHTALYWYRQSLGQGLEFLIYFQGNSAPDKSGLPSDRFSAERTGGSVSTLTIQRTQQEDSAVYLCASSLWPASYEQYFGPGTRLTVT.

This rearrangement joins TRBV24-1 to TRBJ2-3; D might be TRBD1 or TRBD2, each matching 5 bases. V lost 4 bases to trimming and J lost 8 bases, with 9 bases between them. Per the germline V gene, CDR1 is KGHDR and CDR2 is SFDVKD. The CDR3 covers 12 residues. CDR3 region: CATSEPGTTQYF. The DNA of the CDR3 is TGTGCCACCAGTGAGCCGGGGACTACGCAGTATTTT.

This clonotype was recorded only once. The rearrangement joins TRBV27 to TRBJ2-5, with 8 nucleotides matching TRBD2. Germline V CDR1 and CDR2: MNHEY, SMNVEV (reference sequence). Trimming removed 4 bases from V and 2 bases from J; junction bases left unmatched: 9. CDR3 length: 16 amino acids. CDR3 residues: CASSSTGTREQETQYF. The CDR3 DNA is TGTGCCAGCAGTTCGACCGGGACTAGGGAACAAGAGACCCAGTACTTC.

On this clonotype: A much larger clone lies one base from this, so it may be a read error. The CDR3, as DNA: TGCGCCAGCAGCCAGATTAGCGGAGAGACCCGGTACTTC. This gives the protein CASSQISGETRYF. The rearrangement uses TRBV4-1 and TRBJ2-7, with a tentative D call TRBD2 (6 bases). This CDR3 spans 13 amino acids. Trimming pared 3 bases from V and 12 bases from J, leaving 18 bases between. Germline CDR1 and CDR2: MGHRA and YSYEKL.

The chain employs TRBV4-1 and TRBJ2-7; unclear D gene. V was cut by 6 bases and J by 4 bases, with 22 bases left in between. Per germline, CDR1 MGHRA and CDR2 YSYEKL. CDR3 length: 16 amino acids. The CDR3 DNA reads TGCGCCAGCAGAAGCGATCCGGGCTCCCGGCCTTACGAGCAGTACTTC. Translation gives CASRSDPGSRPYEQYF.

Regarding this clonotype: Sequence at one end of the junction differs from germline and may be a read error. The J gene is TRBJ2-5, the V gene TRBV7-9; TRBD1 or TRBD2 may be the D gene (5 bases each). Germline lookup yields CDR1 SEHNR and CDR2 FQNEAQ (reference sequence). CDR3 length: 13 residues. CDR3 nucleotide sequence: TGTACCAGCAGCCCTGGGACCGAAGAGACCCAGTACTTC. Its protein product is CTSSPGTEETQYF. The variable domain in full, completed from reference TRBV7-9 and TRBJ2-5, reads DTGVSQNPRHKITKRGQNVTFRCDPISEHNRLYWYRQTLGQGPEFLTYFQNEAQLEKSRLLSDRFSAERPKGSFSTLEIQRTEQGDSAMYLCTSSPGTEETQYFGPGTRLLVL.

The V and J genes are TRBV20-1 and TRBJ2-4, with D possibly being TRBD2 (6 bases). CDR3 length: 14 residues. From germline, CDR1 is DFQATT and CDR2 SNEGSKA (reference sequence). V gave up 5 bases and J gave up 0 bases, with 11 bases separating them. CDR3 sequence: CSAVGTLAKNIQYF. The DNA for the CDR3 is TGCAGTGCTGTGGGGACTCTAGCCAAAAACATTCAGTACTTC.

Points on this clonotype: Given a much more abundant clone one base away, this may be a read error. This rearrangement joins TRBV9 to TRBJ2-7; 8 positions match TRBD2. V was clipped by 0 bases and J by 7 bases; unmatched bases: 6. Germline V CDR1 and CDR2: SGDLS, YYNGEE. The CDR3 consists of 14 residues. The CDR3 DNA follows: TGTGCCAGCAGCGTAGGGGGACTAGACAATGAGCAGTACTTC. It translates to CASSVGGLDNEQYF.

On this clonotype: A much bigger clone sits one base away, suggesting this may be a read error. As DNA, the CDR3 is TGCAGCCTTGGCTTGGGCACAGATACGCAGTATTTT. Translating it yields CSLGLGTDTQYF. This chain uses TRBV29-1 with TRBJ2-3; D gene unclear. V was pared by 8 bases and J by 1 base, with 10 bases between. The CDR3 length is 12 residues. Germline CDR1 SQVTM, CDR2 ANQGSEA.

This clonotype was seen ten or more times. J is TRBJ2-3 and V is TRBV12-3 or TRBV12-4; a possible D gene is TRBD2 (6 bases). The CDR3 spans 15 residues. V shed 8 bases and J shed 1 base, with 16 bases lying between them. The CDR3 loop is CASAQWSSGTDTQYF. Written as DNA, the CDR3 is TGTGCCAGCGCCCAGTGGTCTAGCGGCACAGATACGCAGTATTTT.

The genes are TRBV28 and TRBJ2-7; 10 bases are a match to TRBD1. Trimming at V came to 4 bases and at J to 5 bases, leaving 5 bases not matched to a gene. Germline assignment: CDR1 MDHEN and CDR2 SYDVKM. This CDR3 has 14 amino acids. Written as DNA, the CDR3 is TGTGCCAGCAGTTGGGGACAGGGGTACCACGAGCAGTACTTC. Protein sequence: CASSWGQGYHEQYF.